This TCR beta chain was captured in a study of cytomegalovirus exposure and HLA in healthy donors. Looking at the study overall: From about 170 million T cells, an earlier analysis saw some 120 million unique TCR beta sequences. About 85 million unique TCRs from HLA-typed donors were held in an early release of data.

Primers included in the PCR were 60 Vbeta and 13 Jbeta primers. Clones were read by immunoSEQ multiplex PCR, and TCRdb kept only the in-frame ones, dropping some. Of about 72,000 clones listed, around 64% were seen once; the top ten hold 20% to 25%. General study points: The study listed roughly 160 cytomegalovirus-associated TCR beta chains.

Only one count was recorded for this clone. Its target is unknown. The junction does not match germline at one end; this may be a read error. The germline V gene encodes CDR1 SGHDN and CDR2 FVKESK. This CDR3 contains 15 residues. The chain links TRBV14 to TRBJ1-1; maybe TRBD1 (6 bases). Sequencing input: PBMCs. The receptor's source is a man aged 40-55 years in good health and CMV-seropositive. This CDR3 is CASSQVGVRDTGAFF. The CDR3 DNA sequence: TGTGCCAGCAGCCAAGTTGGGGTTCGGGACACTGGAGCTTTCTTT.